This TCR beta chain emerged from a study of control samples from healthy donors and cancer patients. This CDR3 has 16 amino acids. Looked up from germline, CDR1 is SGHTA and CDR2 is FQGNSA. Trimming cost V 5 bases and J 0 bases; bases outside gene matches: 6. The assay was immunoSEQ multiplex PCR, and TCRdb's table has in-frame clones only and misses some. The table records 120,000 to 150,000 clones, approximately 88% of them present only once. This clone was observed a few times. Input material: blood. The TCR comes from a man younger than 45 in good health. The V gene is TRBV7-2, the J gene TRBJ1-3; the match to TRBD1 covers 8 bases. DNA for the CDR3: TGTGCCAGCAGCCGGGACAGGCGTAGCTCTGGAAACACCATATATTTT. Translating gives CASSRDRRSSGNTIYF.